This passage covers 29 T cell receptor beta chains from one sample sequenced in a study of beta chain features in type 1 diabetes. The whole isolated RNA underwent reverse transcription, so sequencing captured expressed TCRB transcripts. The assay was immunoSEQ multiplex PCR, and TCRdb's table has in-frame clones only and misses some. The sample lists roughly 170,000 clones, about 13% seen once, with approximately 0.62% in the top ten. Specimen: central memory CD4+ T cells from blood. The receptor source for this set is a young woman in good health.

The table lists this clone with a few counts. V usage is TRBV30 and J usage is TRBJ2-7; a possible D gene is TRBD1 (6 bases). V was pared by 3 bases and J by 3 bases, with 15 bases between. The CDR3 loop spans 14 amino acids. From germline, CDR1 is GTSNPN and CDR2 SVGIG (reference sequence). CDR3 sequence: CAWRGRGFLYEQYF. The CDR3 DNA reads as TGTGCCTGGAGGGGCAGGGGATTTCTCTACGAGCAGTACTTC.

J is TRBJ2-2 and V is TRBV9, with 9 positions matching TRBD1. The germline V gene encodes CDR1 SGDLS and CDR2 YYNGEE. With 5 bases clipped from V and 2 bases from J, the junction kept 4 bases outside the gene matches. This CDR3 spans 15 amino acids. Here the CDR3 reads CASRSDRGNTGELFF. Here the CDR3 DNA reads TGTGCCAGCAGATCGGACAGGGGAAACACCGGGGAGCTGTTTTTT.

Only a few counts were recorded for this clone. The chain joins TRBV5-4 to TRBJ2-1; TRBD2 agrees at 10 bases. CDR3 length: 15 amino acids. Per the germline V gene, CDR1 is SGHNT and CDR2 is YYREEE (reference sequence). The CDR3 nucleotides read TGTGTCACCATTCGAGCTAGCGGGAGTATTAGTGAGCAGTTCTTC. Its translation: CVTIRASGSISEQFF.

This sequence joins TRBV10-3 and TRBJ2-7, with D maybe TRBD1 (6 bases). Germline V lookup: CDR1 ENHRY, CDR2 SYGVKD. The V and J ends lost 4 bases and 8 bases respectively, with 21 bases between them. The length of the CDR3 is 15 residues. CDR3 in amino acids: CAISGGQTLGIQQYF. The CDR3, as DNA: TGTGCCATCAGTGGAGGACAGACCCTTGGTATCCAGCAGTACTTC.

The chain is built from TRBV4-1 and TRBJ2-3; 7 bases fit TRBD1. The CDR3 extends over 15 amino acids. CDR1 MGHRA and CDR2 YSYEKL come from the germline V gene. With 0 bases clipped from V and 3 bases from J, the junction kept 3 bases outside the gene matches. CDR3 amino acids: CASSQEPQGTDTQYF. The CDR3 coding sequence is TGCGCCAGCAGCCAAGAGCCACAGGGGACAGATACGCAGTATTTT.

The chain's CDR3 is CASSLSQETQYF. For the CDR3, the DNA is TGCGCCAGCAGCTTGTCGCAAGAGACCCAGTACTTC. The chain links TRBV5-1 to TRBJ2-5; no reliable D call. The CDR3 has 12 amino acids. The V end was cut by 1 base, the J end by 2 bases, with 3 bases between. Germline assignment: CDR1 SGHRS and CDR2 YFSETQ.

The chain joins TRBV5-1 to TRBJ2-2; possible D gene TRBD1, 6 bases. V was shortened by 7 bases and J by 4 bases, with 14 bases between the two germline ends. The CDR3 length is 14 residues. CDR1 and CDR2 (germline): SGHRS, YFSETQ. The CDR3 nucleotides read TGCGCCAGCTCCAGGGAAGGGGGCACCGGGGAGCTGTTTTTT. The encoded protein is CASSREGGTGELFF.

In its sample, this clone was seen a few times. This chain uses TRBV7-2 with TRBJ2-5, with 9 bases that match TRBD2. The CDR3 has 16 amino acids. With 4 bases clipped from V and 2 bases from J, the junction kept 8 bases outside the gene matches. Germline loops: CDR1 SGHTA, CDR2 FQGNSA. The CDR3 loop is CASSSPAGGGQETQYF. The CDR3 region has the DNA TGTGCCAGCAGCTCTCCAGCGGGAGGCGGACAAGAGACCCAGTACTTC.

The CDR3 bases are TGTGCCAGCATCATAAGACTAGCGGGAGTGTACGAGCAGTACTTC. It is translated as CASIIRLAGVYEQYF. The rearrangement uses TRBV6-5 and TRBJ2-7, with 12 positions matching TRBD2. Germline V gene lookup returns CDR1 MNHEY and CDR2 SVGAGI. V trimming: 7 bases; J trimming: 4 bases; junction bases outside the gene matches: 8. CDR3 length: 15 residues.

This chain connects TRBV10-3 to TRBJ2-7, with D unclear. The length of the CDR3 is 12 residues. The germline CDR1 and CDR2 sequences are ENHRY and SYGVKD. The V end was cut by 1 base, the J end by 3 bases, with 4 bases between. CDR3 nucleotide sequence: TGTGCCATCAGTGAGTGGAGCTACGAGCAGTACTTC. Its protein product is CAISEWSYEQYF.

This clone was seen a few times. The CDR3 protein is CASSDGRGSNYGYTF. CDR3 sequence (DNA): TGTGCCAGCAGTGATGGCAGAGGATCGAACTATGGCTACACCTTC. V and J are TRBV25-1 and TRBJ1-2; no clear D. V lost 3 bases and J lost 2, with 13 bases in between. CDR1 is MGHDK and CDR2 is SYGVNS in the germline V gene. The CDR3 is 15 amino acids.

The chain employs TRBV30 and TRBJ2-2; 12 bases match TRBD1. J lost 9 bases, V lost 1 base, and 6 bases had no gene match. The CDR3 consists of 15 residues. Germline CDR1 is GTSNPN and CDR2 is SVGIG (reference sequence). CDR3 sequence reads: CAWSARGTGGRELFF. The CDR3 DNA is TGTGCCTGGAGTGCCCGGGGGACAGGGGGCCGGGAGCTGTTTTTT. Supplemented by reference TRBV30 and TRBJ2-2, the full variable domain reads SQTIHQWPATLVQPVGSPLSLECTVEGTSNPNLYWYRQAAGRGLQLLFYSVGIGQISSEVPQNLSASRPQDRQFILSSKKLLLSDSGFYLCAWSARGTGGRELFFGEGSRLTVL.

This chain joins TRBV10-3 and TRBJ2-7; 7 nucleotides agree with TRBD1. The V gene end was trimmed by 8 bases and the J gene end by 5 bases; junction bases not matched to a gene: 12. This CDR3 has 14 amino acids. The V gene's germline CDR1 is ENHRY and CDR2 SYGVKD. For the CDR3, the DNA is TGTGCCATCTCCGGCGAAACAGGGGTCCACGAGCAGTACTTC. As protein: CAISGETGVHEQYF.

This rearrangement joins TRBV25-1 to TRBJ1-2; D is perhaps TRBD1 (6 bases). V lost 2 bases and J 2 bases, leaving 15 bases between the germline ends. CDR3 size: 16 residues. Per germline, CDR1 MGHDK and CDR2 SYGVNS. This CDR3 reads CASSESLGAGNYGYTF. The CDR3 DNA sequence: TGTGCCAGCAGTGAAAGCCTGGGGGCGGGCAACTATGGCTACACCTTC.

The gene calls are TRBV6-6 and TRBJ2-2; 10 positions agree with TRBD2. CDR1 MNHNY and CDR2 SVGAGI come from the germline V gene (reference sequence). This CDR3 spans 15 amino acids. The V segment lost 8 bases and the J segment 8 bases; nucleotides outside the gene matches: 11. The CDR3 reads CASFSAGGPLGELFF. Here the CDR3 DNA reads TGTGCCAGCTTCTCAGCGGGAGGGCCTCTTGGGGAGCTGTTTTTT.

The rearrangement uses TRBV5-1 and TRBJ2-7, with a possible D match to TRBD2 (6 bases). Germline-derived CDR1 and CDR2 are SGHRS and YFSETQ. The CDR3 length is 14 residues. Trimming stripped 5 bases from V and 0 bases from J, with 12 bases between. The CDR3 sequence is CASRGGPDSYEQYF. The CDR3 DNA sequence: TGCGCCAGCAGGGGGGGTCCCGACTCCTACGAGCAGTACTTC.

V usage is TRBV5-4 and J usage is TRBJ2-7; D remains unclear. From germline, CDR1 is SGHNT and CDR2 YYREEE (reference sequence). The CDR3 has 11 amino acids. With 3 bases removed from V and 2 bases from J, the gap between germline ends came to 3 bases. In DNA, the CDR3 is TGTGCCAGCAGCTCTGCCTACGAGCAGTACTTC. Encoded protein: CASSSAYEQYF.

There are a few counts of this clone. CDR3 protein: CASGTTGLAGGYNEQFF. The CDR3 DNA follows: TGTGCCAGTGGGACTACGGGACTAGCGGGAGGGTACAATGAGCAGTTCTTC. The V and J genes are TRBV19 and TRBJ2-1; the match to TRBD2 covers 16 bases. CDR1 is LNHDA, CDR2 SQIVND, per germline (reference sequence). The CDR3 spans 17 residues. V lost 8 bases, J lost 4 bases, and 8 bases stayed unmatched. Combining the CDR3 with reference TRBV19 and TRBJ2-1 gives the whole variable domain DGGITQSPKYLFRKEGQNVTLSCEQNLNHDAMYWYRQDPGQGLRLIYYSQIVNDFQKGDIAEGYSVSREKKESFPLTVTSAQKNPTAFYLCASGTTGLAGGYNEQFFGPGTRLTVL.

The chain joins TRBV7-3 to TRBJ2-3, with D perhaps matching TRBD2 (6 bases). The CDR3 length is 14 residues. Germline V gives CDR1 SGHTA, CDR2 FQGTGA. V dropped 8 bases and J dropped 0 bases, with 12 bases sitting between them. CDR3: CASSGDSSTDTQYF. CDR3 nucleotides: TGTGCCAGCTCGGGGGATTCTAGCACAGATACGCAGTATTTT.

The chain uses TRBV6-5 and TRBJ2-1; D ambiguous. V lost 6 bases, J lost 6 bases, and 12 bases lay in between. The CDR3 is 13 residues long. Germline assignment: CDR1 MNHEY and CDR2 SVGAGI. In nucleotides, the CDR3 is TGTGCCAGCAGCCCAAGAGCGCCCAATGAGCAGTTCTTC. It yields the protein CASSPRAPNEQFF.

This rearrangement joins TRBV4-3 to TRBJ2-5, with D possibly matching TRBD2 (6 bases). Germline V gene sequence: CDR1 LGHNA, CDR2 YSLEER. Trimming stripped 4 bases from V and 4 bases from J, with 13 bases between. This CDR3 has 14 amino acids. The CDR3 spells CASSPGRGGETQYF. CDR3 DNA: TGCGCCAGCAGCCCAGGACGGGGAGGAGAGACCCAGTACTTC.

This clone has more than one count but fewer than ten. Here the CDR3 DNA reads TGTGCCAGCAGCTTGCTGGGACAGGGAAATACTGGGGCCAACGTCCTGACTTTC. Translating gives CASSLLGQGNTGANVLTF. The chain couples TRBV5-6 to TRBJ2-6; TRBD1 matches at 9 bases. Germline V gene lookup returns CDR1 SGHDT and CDR2 YYEEEE. Trimming removed 1 base from V and 2 bases from J; junction bases left unmatched: 7. CDR3 length equals 18 residues.

The V gene is TRBV5-6, the J gene TRBJ2-7; 8 nucleotides align to TRBD1. There are 15 residues in the CDR3. Germline V gives CDR1 SGHDT, CDR2 YYEEEE. V was clipped by 1 base and J by 1 base; unmatched bases: 4. The CDR3 loop reads CASSLPGGLSYEQYF. The CDR3 DNA reads as TGTGCCAGCAGCTTGCCAGGGGGCCTTTCCTACGAGCAGTACTTC. The whole variable domain, filled in from reference TRBV5-6 and TRBJ2-7, reads DAGVTQSPTHLIKTRGQQVTLRCSPKSGHDTVSWYQQALGQGPQFIFQYYEEEERQRGNFPDRFSGHQFPNYSSELNVNALLLGDSALYLCASSLPGGLSYEQYFGPGTRLTVT.

In its sample, this clone was seen a few times. The chain has TRBV4-2 and TRBJ2-1; 10 bases match TRBD2. The V segment lost 5 bases and the J segment 9 bases; nucleotides outside the gene matches: 7. Germline CDR1 is LGHNA and CDR2 is YNFKEQ. The CDR3 covers 14 residues. This chain's CDR3 is CASSLPSGSGEQFF. Written as DNA, the CDR3 is TGTGCCAGCAGCTTGCCTAGCGGGAGCGGTGAGCAGTTCTTC.

The chain employs TRBV19 and TRBJ2-4, with 7 bases lining up with TRBD2. V lost 1 base to trimming and J lost 8 bases; unmatched junction nucleotides: 8. Germline CDR1 and CDR2: LNHDA and SQIVND (reference sequence). This CDR3 contains 15 residues. Here the CDR3 DNA reads TGTGCCAGTAGTATAGCGGCGGGAGATGTGTACATTCAGTACTTC. Translation gives CASSIAAGDVYIQYF. The complete variable domain, with remaining parts taken from reference TRBV19 and TRBJ2-4, reads DGGITQSPKYLFRKEGQNVTLSCEQNLNHDAMYWYRQDPGQGLRLIYYSQIVNDFQKGDIAEGYSVSREKKESFPLTVTSAQKNPTAFYLCASSIAAGDVYIQYFGAGTRLSVL.

The V and J genes are TRBV5-1 and TRBJ2-1; 11 nucleotides line up with TRBD2. The germline gives CDR1 SGHRS, CDR2 YFSETQ. The trim removed 4 bases at V and 6 bases at J, leaving 15 bases unmatched. The CDR3 is made up of 18 amino acids. The CDR3 sequence is CASSPGTSGQIRSNEQFF. CDR3 DNA: TGCGCCAGCAGCCCAGGGACTAGCGGCCAGATAAGGTCCAATGAGCAGTTCTTC.

This clone has just a few counts. This rearrangement joins TRBV6-1 to TRBJ1-2; 7 bases line up with TRBD1. V lost 4 bases, J lost 2 bases, and 4 bases stayed unmatched. The CDR3 covers 14 residues. Germline V lookup: CDR1 MNHNS, CDR2 SASEGT. This CDR3 reads CASSAGDRNYGYTF. The DNA for the CDR3 is TGTGCCAGCAGTGCTGGGGACAGAAACTATGGCTACACCTTC.

This clone was seen more than once but under ten times. It is unclear where the CDR3 begins or ends on the DNA, so no DNA is shown, and the CDR3 is as TCRdb lists it. The rearrangement joins TRBV9 to TRBJ2-1; the listed D gene, TRBD2, was not tested against the DNA. The CDR3 extends over 12 residues, inclusive of both ends. Per the germline V gene, CDR1 is SGDLS and CDR2 is YYNGEE. CDR3: CASSVGDGIPFF.

The V gene is TRBV18, the J gene TRBJ2-7; TRBD2 matches 8 bases. Germline V gene data show CDR1 as KGHSH and CDR2 as LQKENI. V shed 6 bases and J 0 bases; nucleotides not matched to a gene: 1. There are 13 residues in the CDR3. CDR3 bases: TGTGCCAGCTCCAGCGGGAGCTCCTACGAGCAGTACTTC. This sequence encodes CASSSGSSYEQYF.